This T cell receptor (beta chain) appears in the sequencing data of a study of CD8 T cells in Susac syndrome. Notes on this clonotype: Its cognate antigen is unknown.

CDR1 and CDR2 from the germline V gene are LGHNA and YSLEER. The V end lost 3 bases, the J end lost 7 bases, and 10 bases lay between the germline ends. The CDR3 runs 13 residues. Points from the study as a whole: The study recognized that the number of individuals in its TCR sequencing and HLA analysis was relatively small.

cDNA came from approximately 0.5 to 1 ug RNA primed by random hexamers. Multiplex PCR with immunoSEQ amplified the TCR beta CDR3 across 54 Vbeta and 13 Jbeta. TCRdb re-analysed the immunoSEQ multiplex PCR reads in MiXCR, keeping a single row per CDR3 protein. Here the sample spans tens of thousands of distinct CDR3 sequences, 94% being singletons. CD8+ and CD4+ T cells from blood underwent TCR beta sequencing, which was carried out in a high-throughput format. Healthy donors served as age- and sex-matched controls. Input material: CD8+ T cells from PBMCs. The TCR originated in a human donor in good health. The J gene is TRBJ2-1, the V gene TRBV4-3; D is possibly TRBD1 or TRBD2 (5 bases each). The CDR3 is CASSHLRENEQFF. The CDR3 region has the DNA TGCGCCAGCAGCCACCTCAGGGAGAATGAGCAGTTCTTC.